Here is one T cell receptor (beta chain) with its context. Its cognate antigen is unknown. The CDR3 consists of 16 residues. Losses at the gene ends were 4 bases for V and 7 bases for J; bases not matched to a gene: 7. CDR1 is SGHNT, CDR2 YENEEA, per germline. The sample is drawn from a study of tumor-infiltrating lymphocytes in localized non-small cell lung cancer. Whole-study findings and limits: Tumor T-cell fraction was not associated with recurrence-free survival. Not all patients were TCR sequenced, owing to tissue quantity. Tumors had more T cell infiltration than uninvolved lung, per TCRbeta sequencing and CD3 counts. Technical variation could not be separated from intratumor heterogeneity here.

TCRdb's copy holds only in-frame clones and misses some; the assay was immunoSEQ multiplex PCR. This sample has some 21,000 clones, with nearly 80% found just once. The sample was lung tumor tissue. The rearrangement joins TRBV11-3 to TRBJ2-1, with TRBD2 matching 13 bases. The receptor was isolated from a human donor with non-small cell lung cancer. CDR3 sequence (DNA): TGTGCCAGCAGCTCCCGGACTAGCGGGAGTGATAATGAGCAGTTCTTC. Translating gives CASSSRTSGSDNEQFF.